This T cell receptor beta chain was profiled in a study of siplizumab effects on memory and regulatory T cells. Trimming removed 5 bases from V and 4 bases from J; junction bases left unmatched: 7. CDR3 size: 15 residues. The germline gives CDR1 SEHNR, CDR2 FQNEAQ (reference sequence). Note on this clone: Its antigen is unknown.

Study-level points and caveats: Treatment with siplizumab left mappable alloreactive CD4+ clones averaging approximately 69% Treg-derived, compared with around 26% in controls. Proliferating siplizumab-culture Treg suppressive function went unconfirmed. No assignable naive or memory phenotype existed for roughly 80-95% of proliferating CD4+ or CD8+ clones.

Sequencing used immunoSEQ multiplex PCR; TCRdb keeps in-frame clones, though not all of them. There are 90,000 to 130,000 clones in the sample; roughly 92% occur only once, and roughly 1.4% lies in the top ten. This sequence was found in a human donor in good health. Sequencing was performed on CD4+ T cells sorted from blood. This sequence joins TRBV7-9 and TRBJ1-4; 7 nucleotides agree with TRBD1. CDR3: CASSQGGAGNEKLFF. For the CDR3, the DNA is TGTGCCAGCAGCCAAGGGGGCGCGGGTAATGAAAAACTGTTTTTT.